These T cell receptor beta chains were read from a single sample in a study of T cells after yellow fever vaccination. TCRdb recomputed calls from the 5' RACE reads with MiXCR, one row per CDR3 protein. This table has 500,000 to 650,000 distinct CDR3 sequences, around 17% appearing once. The sequencing here drew on PBMCs, taken 5 to 6 days after the first yellow fever vaccination. The receptors derive from a man between 18 and 35 years old who received the YFV17D yellow fever vaccine. The CDR3 runs from the conserved cysteine through the conserved F or W. A D gene is named only where the DNA matches it firmly. Only some rows state a clone size, as once, few, many or a class for expanded clones.

>few|TRBV3-1|TRBD2|TRBJ2-1
TGTGCCAGCAGCCAGGGCGCGGGGGACAATGAGCAGTTCTTC
CASSQGAGDNEQFF
>NA|TRBV13|TRBD1|TRBJ1-6
TGTGCCAGCAGCTTAGTGGGACAGGGAGGATCACCCCTCCACTTT
CASSLVGQGGSPLHF
>NA|TRBV10-3|NA|TRBJ1-1
TGTGCCATCAGTGAGAGAAACAGGAAGAACACTGAAGCTTTCTTT
CAISERNRKNTEAFF
>few|TRBV5-1|NA|TRBJ1-2
TGCGCCAGCAGCTTGGACGGCGGCAGGGGAAACTATGGCTACACCTTC
CASSLDGGRGNYGYTF
>many|TRBV6-2/TRBV6-3|NA|TRBJ2-3
TGTGCCAGCAGTTACTCACCAGATACGCAGTATTTT
CASSYSPDTQYF
>NA|TRBV5-6|NA|TRBJ1-2
TGTGCCAGCAGTTGGGACGGAAAAGTTTACTATGGCTACACCTTC
CASSWDGKVYYGYTF
>few|TRBV5-1|NA|TRBJ1-1
TGCGCCAGCAGCGAGGAGGTAGGGAACACTGAAGCTTTCTTT
CASSEEVGNTEAFF
>NA|TRBV12-3/TRBV12-4|TRBD1|TRBJ2-1
TGTGCCAGTCAACCGGGACAGGGATTAAATGAGCAGTTCTTC
CASQPGQGLNEQFF
>NA|TRBV5-6|NA|TRBJ1-1
TGTGCCAGCAGCTCGCGACAGGCTTGGAACACTGAAGCTTTCTTT
CASSSRQAWNTEAFF
>NA|TRBV14|NA|TRBJ2-1
TGTGCCAGCAGCCAAGACAACGGACAGAACAATGAGCAGTTCTTC
CASSQDNGQNNEQFF
>few|TRBV6-5|NA|TRBJ2-1
TGTGCCAGCAGTTCTAGGAGTCCTTCCTACAATGAGCAGTTCTTC
CASSSRSPSYNEQFF
>NA|TRBV19|NA|TRBJ2-7
TGTGCCAGTAGTATGGCAGGGTACTACGAGCAGTACTTC
CASSMAGYYEQYF
>many|TRBV7-2|NA|TRBJ2-1
TGTGCCAGCAGCTCGAGGGGCGGGAATGAGCAGTTCTTC
CASSSRGGNEQFF
>NA|TRBV4-3|TRBD1|TRBJ1-4
TGCGCCAGCAGCCCTACCAGGACAGGAGGAAAACTGTTTTTT
CASSPTRTGGKLFF
>many|TRBV5-1|NA|TRBJ2-5
TGCGCCAGCAGCACGGGACGTCAGGGGACCCAGTACTTC
CASSTGRQGTQYF
>NA|TRBV24-1|NA|TRBJ2-2
TGTGCCACCAGTGATCCCACAAAGGGGATCGGGGAGCTGTTTTTT
CATSDPTKGIGELFF
>NA|TRBV5-4|TRBD1|TRBJ2-5
TGTGCCAGCAGCATGACGGACAGGGGAATAGAGACCCAGTACTTC
CASSMTDRGIETQYF
>NA|TRBV5-1|NA|TRBJ2-1
TGCGCCAGCAGCCTGTCCAGTGGGGCCGTGCAGTTCTTC
CASSLSSGAVQFF
>few|TRBV3-1|NA|TRBJ2-3
TGTGCCAGCAGCCCCCAGGATGTTGGGTCCACAGATACGCAGTATTTT
CASSPQDVGSTDTQYF
>NA|TRBV4-2|NA|TRBJ2-6
TGTGCCAGCAGCCAAGAGGACAGCTCTGGGGCCAACGTCCTGACTTTC
CASSQEDSSGANVLTF
>NA|TRBV4-3|NA|TRBJ1-4
TGCGCCAGCAGCCAAGATCCTCCTCGGGACATCTCCCGAAAACTGTTTTTT
CASSQDPPRDISRKLFF
>NA|TRBV7-2|TRBD2|TRBJ2-6
TGTGCCAGCAGCCGAAGCGGGGGAAGCTCTGGGGCCAACGTCCTGACTTTC
CASSRSGGSSGANVLTF
>few|TRBV15|NA|TRBJ2-3
TGTGCCACCAGGGGGGGGCCGGATTCAGATACGCAGTATTTT
CATRGGPDSDTQYF
>few|TRBV2|TRBD2|TRBJ2-1
TGTGCCATAACCGGGACTACCTACAATGAGCAGTTCTTC
CAITGTTYNEQFF
>few|TRBV5-6|NA|TRBJ2-4
TGTGCCAGCAGCTTGGGTCAGGGCCGTTTAGCCAAAAACATTCAGTACTTC
CASSLGQGRLAKNIQYF
>NA|TRBV4-1|NA|TRBJ2-7
TGCGCCAGCAGCTCCCGGGACGAACTCTCCTACGAGCAGTACTTC
CASSSRDELSYEQYF
>few|TRBV15|TRBD2|TRBJ2-3
TGTGCCACCAGCAGACTAGCGGGGACAGATACGCAGTATTTT
CATSRLAGTDTQYF
>once|TRBV10-2|TRBD2|TRBJ2-2
TGCGCCAGCACCCTAGCGGGGGGGCCTCGGACCGGGGAGCTGTTTTTT
CASTLAGGPRTGELFF
>few|TRBV6-2/TRBV6-3|NA|TRBJ2-1
TGTGCCAGCAGTCCCCATGTTGGGGTTTACAATGAGCAGTTCTTC
CASSPHVGVYNEQFF
>few|TRBV7-9|NA|TRBJ1-2
TGTGCCAGCAGCCCAGACAGTGCCTATGGCTACACCTTC
CASSPDSAYGYTF
>NA|TRBV12-3/TRBV12-4|TRBD1|TRBJ1-2
TGTGCCAGCAGGTATAGGACAGGCCAGAGTGAGGGTGGCTACACCTTC
CASRYRTGQSEGGYTF
>many|TRBV12-3/TRBV12-4|TRBD1|TRBJ1-4
TGTGCCAGCAGTTTACGGACAGGGGATGAAAAACTGTTTTTT
CASSLRTGDEKLFF
>NA|TRBV29-1|NA|TRBJ2-3
TGCAGCGTTGGGAAAGGGGGGATGGCAGATACGCAGTATTTT
CSVGKGGMADTQYF
>NA|TRBV20-1|NA|TRBJ2-7
TGCAGTGCTATATTACCAGGGGACGAGCAGTACTTC
CSAILPGDEQYF
>NA|TRBV4-1|NA|TRBJ2-3
TGCGCCAGCAGCCAAGAAGGACTTACGCAGTATTTT
CASSQEGLTQYF
>NA|TRBV6-5|NA|TRBJ2-1
TGTGCCAGCAGTTACTCGTTTGGGGCTGACTCCTACAATGAGCAGTTCTTC
CASSYSFGADSYNEQFF
>few|TRBV7-9|NA|TRBJ1-1
TGTGCCAGCAGCTTAGAGCTCGGTTCGAACACTGAAGCTTTCTTT
CASSLELGSNTEAFF
>many|TRBV3-1|NA|TRBJ2-1
TGTGCCAGCAGCCAAGGGGACATCTACAATGAGCAGTTCTTC
CASSQGDIYNEQFF
>NA|TRBV5-4|NA|TRBJ1-6
TGTGCCAGCAGCTCGGCGGGAGGTCCGGATTCACCCCTCCACTTT
CASSSAGGPDSPLHF
>few|TRBV19|TRBD1|TRBJ1-1
TGTGCCAGTAGTTTCGGACAGGGGGGGGTGGAAGGTGAAGCTTTCTTT
CASSFGQGGVEGEAFF
>NA|TRBV7-7|NA|TRBJ2-1
TGTGCCAGCAGCTTAGGGCCCAGCGGCAATGAGCAGTTCTTC
CASSLGPSGNEQFF
>few|TRBV23-1|NA|TRBJ2-7
TGCGCCAGCAGTCGGGCCCCAGGCAGGGAATCCTACGAGCAGTACTTC
CASSRAPGRESYEQYF
>many|TRBV11-2|NA|TRBJ2-7
TGTGCCAGCAGCCTAGGCGTAGGGCAGTACGAGCAGTACTTC
CASSLGVGQYEQYF
>few|TRBV20-1|NA|TRBJ2-2
TGCAGTGCTAGAGATCCCCCCGGCGGGGAGCTGTTTTTT
CSARDPPGGELFF
>few|TRBV20-1|TRBD1|TRBJ2-4
TGCAGTGCTAGACCGACAGGGAAGAGAAACATTCAGTACTTC
CSARPTGKRNIQYF
>NA|TRBV24-1|NA|TRBJ2-2
TGTGCGACCAGGGGACGTTCGAACACCGGGGAGCTGTTTTTT
CATRGRSNTGELFF
>few|TRBV9|TRBD2|TRBJ2-2
TGTGCCAGCAGCGTAGCTTGGGGGACTAGCAACACCGGGGAGCTGTTTTTT
CASSVAWGTSNTGELFF
>few|TRBV7-8|NA|TRBJ1-1
TGTGCCAGCAGCCCCCCGAAGCGAGGCACTGAAGCTTTCTTT
CASSPPKRGTEAFF
>NA|TRBV7-6|NA|TRBJ2-5
TGTGCCAGCAGCTCAGGGCCAGGAGGGACCCAGTACTTC
CASSSGPGGTQYF
>NA|TRBV6-2/TRBV6-3|NA|TRBJ2-7
TGTGCCAGCAGTTACCGCTTGATGGACGAGCAGTACTTC
CASSYRLMDEQYF
>few|TRBV7-2|NA|TRBJ1-6
TGTGCCAGCAGCCTCAGACTGGGGAATTCACCCCTCCACTTT
CASSLRLGNSPLHF
>NA|TRBV5-1|NA|TRBJ1-4
TGCGCCAGCACTGCCGCAACTAATGAAAAACTGTTTTTT
CASTAATNEKLFF
>few|TRBV6-5|TRBD1|TRBJ1-1
TGTGCCAGCAGTTGGGACAGGGAGAACACTGAAGCTTTCTTT
CASSWDRENTEAFF
>few|TRBV10-3|NA|TRBJ1-1
TGTGCCATCATGGGCGGGTGGGGGGACACTGAAGCTTTCTTT
CAIMGGWGDTEAFF
>NA|TRBV12-3/TRBV12-4|TRBD1|TRBJ2-7
TGTGCCAGCAGACTACAGGGGGCTGGGGAGCAGTACTTC
CASRLQGAGEQYF